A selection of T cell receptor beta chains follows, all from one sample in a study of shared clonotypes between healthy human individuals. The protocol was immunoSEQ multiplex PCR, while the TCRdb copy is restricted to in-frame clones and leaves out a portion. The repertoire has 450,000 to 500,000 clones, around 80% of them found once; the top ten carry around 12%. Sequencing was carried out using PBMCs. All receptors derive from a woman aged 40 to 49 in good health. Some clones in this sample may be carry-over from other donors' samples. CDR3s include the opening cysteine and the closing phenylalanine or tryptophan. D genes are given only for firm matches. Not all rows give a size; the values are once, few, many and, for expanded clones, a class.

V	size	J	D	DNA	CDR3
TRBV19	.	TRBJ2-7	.	TGTGCCAGTAGTATAGGGACAGAGCCCCACGAGCAGTACTTC	CASSIGTEPHEQYF
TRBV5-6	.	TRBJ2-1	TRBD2	TGTGCCAGCAGCTTGCTTGGACTAGCGGCCAACGATGAGCAGTTCTTC	CASSLLGLAANDEQFF
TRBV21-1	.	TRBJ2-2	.	TGTGCCAGCAGCAGCTCAGGAGACACCGGGGAGCTGTTTTTT	CASSSSGDTGELFF
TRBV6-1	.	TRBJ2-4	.	TGTGCCAGCACCTTAGGGGATAGAACCGCCGACATTCAGTACTTC	CASTLGDRTADIQYF
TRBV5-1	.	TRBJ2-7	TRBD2	TGCGCCAGCAGCTTGGGGACTAGCACCTACGAGCAGTACTTC	CASSLGTSTYEQYF
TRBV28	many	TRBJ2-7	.	TGTGCCAGCAGTTCCCCTTCGGTTAGCGAGTACGAGCAGTACTTC	CASSSPSVSEYEQYF
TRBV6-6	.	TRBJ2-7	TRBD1	TGTGCCAGCAGCCCCATCCGACAGGGTTTAACCTACGAGCAGTACTTC	CASSPIRQGLTYEQYF
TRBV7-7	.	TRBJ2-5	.	TGTGCCAGCAGCCCCCCACAGGTACAAGAGACCCAGTACTTC	CASSPPQVQETQYF
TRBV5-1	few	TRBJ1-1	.	TGCGCCAGCAGCTTGGGACAAGACATGGGCGAAGCTTTCTTT	CASSLGQDMGEAFF
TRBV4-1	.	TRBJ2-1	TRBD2	TGCGCCAGCAGCCAAGATCGGGCGGGAGGAGGCGAGCAGTTCTTC	CASSQDRAGGGEQFF
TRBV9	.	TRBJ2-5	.	TGTGCCAGCAGCGTAGGGTCGGCAGGTCCGAGAGAGACCCAGTACTTC	CASSVGSAGPRETQYF
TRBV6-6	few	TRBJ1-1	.	TGTGCCAGCAGTTACGCCCGGGACGGTGAAGCTTTCTTT	CASSYARDGEAFF
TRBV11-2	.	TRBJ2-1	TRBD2	TGTGCCAGCAGCTTAGTTAATTGGCGGGAGGGCAACTATGAGCAGTTCTTC	CASSLVNWREGNYEQFF
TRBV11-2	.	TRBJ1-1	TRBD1	TGTGCCAGCAGCCCGACAGGGGTGAGCACTGAAGCTTTCTTT	CASSPTGVSTEAFF
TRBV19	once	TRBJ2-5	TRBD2	TGTGCCAGCAGCGGGGGGAGGGGAGAGACCCAGTACTTC	CASSGGRGETQYF
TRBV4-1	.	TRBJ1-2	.	TGTGCCAGCAGCCAAGATGGGAGGGTGGGTCACTATGGCTACACCTTC	CASSQDGRVGHYGYTF
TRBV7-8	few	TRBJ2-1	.	TGTGCCAGCAGCTTACGTGAGGGACTCTCCTACAATGAGCAGTTCTTC	CASSLREGLSYNEQFF
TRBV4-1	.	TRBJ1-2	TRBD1	TGCGCCAGCAGCCAAGAGGTACAGGGGTTTAACTATGGCTACACCTTC	CASSQEVQGFNYGYTF
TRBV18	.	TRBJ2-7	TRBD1	TGTGCCAGCTCACCCCCGGGACCCTACAGGGGTGGCTCCTACGAGCAGTACTTC	CASSPPGPYRGGSYEQYF
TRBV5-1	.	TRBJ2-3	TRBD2	TGCGCCAGCATGATGACTAGCGCAATCACAGATACGCAGTATTTT	CASMMTSAITDTQYF
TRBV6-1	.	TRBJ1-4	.	TGTGCCAGCAGTGTGTTTGTGGCAACTAATGAAAAACTGTTTTTT	CASSVFVATNEKLFF
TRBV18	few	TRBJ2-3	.	TGTGCCAGCTCGCCAAAACCCGGCACAGATACGCAGTATTTT	CASSPKPGTDTQYF
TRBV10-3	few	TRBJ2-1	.	TGTGCCATCAGTGATGCCGGATACAATGAGCAGTTCTTC	CAISDAGYNEQFF
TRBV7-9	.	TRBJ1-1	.	TGTGCCAGCAGCTTACGTGGGACTGAAGCTTTCTTT	CASSLRGTEAFF
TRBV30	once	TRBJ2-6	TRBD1	TGTGCCTGGAGTGGGGACAGGAGCTCTGGGGCCAACGTCCTGACTTTC	CAWSGDRSSGANVLTF
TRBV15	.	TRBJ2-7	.	TGTGCCACCAGCAGAGATCTGGCAGGCTACGAGCAGTACTTC	CATSRDLAGYEQYF
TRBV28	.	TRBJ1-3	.	TGTGCCAGCATCCCCTTCCGCAGGTCTGGAAACACCATATATTTT	CASIPFRRSGNTIYF
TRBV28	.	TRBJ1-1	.	TGTGCCAGCAGATCTCCCGGGACCCAGAACACTGAAGCTTTCTTT	CASRSPGTQNTEAFF
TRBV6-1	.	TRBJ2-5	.	TGTGCCAGCAGTGGAAACCAAGAGACCCAGTACTTC	CASSGNQETQYF
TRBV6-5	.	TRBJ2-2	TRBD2	TGTGCCAGCAGTTACAGGTCTAGCGGGACCCGCGGGGAGCTGTTTTTT	CASSYRSSGTRGELFF
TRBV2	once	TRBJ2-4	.	TGTGCCAGCAGTGACGAGGGGGGGTTTGCCAAAAACATTCAGTACTTC	CASSDEGGFAKNIQYF
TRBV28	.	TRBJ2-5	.	TGTGCCAGCAGTTTAGTTGGGAAGCACCAAGAGACCCAGTACTTC	CASSLVGKHQETQYF
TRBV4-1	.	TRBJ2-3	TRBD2	TGCGCCAGCAGCCCCGGACCGTTTTACGGGACTAGCGGGAGTACGACAGATACGCAGTATTTT	CASSPGPFYGTSGSTTDTQYF
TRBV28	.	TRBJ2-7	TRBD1	TGTGCCAGCAGTTTAAGCCCCCTCCGCAGGGGGAAGGAGCAGTACTTC	CASSLSPLRRGKEQYF
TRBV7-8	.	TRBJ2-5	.	TGTGCCAGCAGCTTAAACGAAGGGAGTTCACAGGACGTCCACTTC	CASSLNEGSSQDVHF
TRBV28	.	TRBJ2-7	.	TGTGCCAGCTTAACCGCGGGGTACGAGCAGTACTTC	CASLTAGYEQYF
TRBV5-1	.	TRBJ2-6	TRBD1	TGCGCCAGCAGACTGACAGGGCCCTCTGGGGCCAACGTCCTGACTTTC	CASRLTGPSGANVLTF
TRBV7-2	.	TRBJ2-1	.	TGTGCCAGCAGCTTTTATACCGTCGGAGTGGATGAGCAGTTCTTC	CASSFYTVGVDEQFF
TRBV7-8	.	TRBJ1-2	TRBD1	TGTGCCAGCAGCACCCGACAGGGCGGAAGGCATGGCTACACCTTC	CASSTRQGGRHGYTF
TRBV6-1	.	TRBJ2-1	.	TGTGCCAGCAGACTGGCGGCTCCTAATGAGCAGTTCTTC	CASRLAAPNEQFF
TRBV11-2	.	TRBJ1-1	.	TGTGCCAGCAGCAGTCGGAGGTACACTGAAGCTTTCTTT	CASSSRRYTEAFF
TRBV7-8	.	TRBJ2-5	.	TGTGCCAGCAGCTTAGAAGTTTGGGCGGAGCTCCAAGAGACCCAGTACTTC	CASSLEVWAELQETQYF
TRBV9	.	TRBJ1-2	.	TGTGCCAGCAGCCCACAAGGGGAAAGGACTAACTATGGCTACACCTTC	CASSPQGERTNYGYTF
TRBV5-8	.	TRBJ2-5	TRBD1	TGTGCCAGCAGCACCAGCGCCCGGGGACAGGGGGCCTCGGAGACCCAGTACTTC	CASSTSARGQGASETQYF
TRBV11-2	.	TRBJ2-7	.	TGTGCCAGCAGCCGCAGCGGCGGGACAGTCTCCTACGAGCAGTACTTC	CASSRSGGTVSYEQYF
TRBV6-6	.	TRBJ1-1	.	TGTGCCAGCCTACAGGAACCTCCGACCCGAGACACTGAAGCTTTCTTT	CASLQEPPTRDTEAFF
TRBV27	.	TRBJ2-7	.	TGTGCCAGCAGTTTGCTGACGGGAAGCTCCTACGAGCAGTACTTC	CASSLLTGSSYEQYF
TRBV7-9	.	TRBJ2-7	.	TGTGCCAGCAGCTTAGGGGCAGCCGGCCCCTACGAGCAGTACTTC	CASSLGAAGPYEQYF
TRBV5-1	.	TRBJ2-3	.	TGCGCCAGCAGCTTGGGCGGGGACGCTCGCACAGATACGCAGTATTTT	CASSLGGDARTDTQYF
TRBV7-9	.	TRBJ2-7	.	TGTGCCAGCAGCTTAGCGGGTCCCCACGAGCAGTACTTC	CASSLAGPHEQYF
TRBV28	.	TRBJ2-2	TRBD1	TGTGCCAGCAGCCCTACAGGGGCCGGGGAGCTGTTTTTT	CASSPTGAGELFF